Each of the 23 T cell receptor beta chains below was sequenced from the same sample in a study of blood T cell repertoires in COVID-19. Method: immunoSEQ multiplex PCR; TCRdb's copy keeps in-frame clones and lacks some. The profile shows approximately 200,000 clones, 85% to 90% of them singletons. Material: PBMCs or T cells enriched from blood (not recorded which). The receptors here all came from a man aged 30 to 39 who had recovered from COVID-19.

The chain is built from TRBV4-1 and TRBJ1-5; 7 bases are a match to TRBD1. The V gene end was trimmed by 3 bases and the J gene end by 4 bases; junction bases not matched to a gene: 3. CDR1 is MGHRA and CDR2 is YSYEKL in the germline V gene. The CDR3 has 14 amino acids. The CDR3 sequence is CASSHQTGNQPQHF. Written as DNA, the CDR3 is TGCGCCAGCAGCCATCAGACAGGGAATCAGCCCCAGCATTTT.

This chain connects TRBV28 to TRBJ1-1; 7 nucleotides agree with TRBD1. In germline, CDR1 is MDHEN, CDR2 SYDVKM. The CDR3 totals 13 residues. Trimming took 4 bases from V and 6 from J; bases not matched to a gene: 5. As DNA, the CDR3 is TGTGCCAGCAGTTCGACAGGGTTTTCTGAAGCTTTCTTT. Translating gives CASSSTGFSEAFF.

The CDR3 protein is CASSLAGDYGYTF. The DNA of the CDR3 is TGTGCCAGCAGCTTGGCAGGGGACTATGGCTACACCTTC. V is TRBV5-5 and J is TRBJ1-2; D is possibly TRBD1 (6 bases). The CDR3 totals 13 residues. The V gene lost 0 bases and the J gene lost 3 bases, with 6 bases spanning the gap. Germline CDR1 reads SGHKS; CDR2 reads YYEKEE (reference sequence).

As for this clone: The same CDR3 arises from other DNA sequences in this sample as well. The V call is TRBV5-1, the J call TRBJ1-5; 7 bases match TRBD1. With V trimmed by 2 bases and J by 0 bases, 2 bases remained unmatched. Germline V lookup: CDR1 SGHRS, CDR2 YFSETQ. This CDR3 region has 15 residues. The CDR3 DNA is TGCGCCAGCAGCTTAACAGGGGATAGCAATCAGCCCCAGCATTTT. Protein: CASSLTGDSNQPQHF.

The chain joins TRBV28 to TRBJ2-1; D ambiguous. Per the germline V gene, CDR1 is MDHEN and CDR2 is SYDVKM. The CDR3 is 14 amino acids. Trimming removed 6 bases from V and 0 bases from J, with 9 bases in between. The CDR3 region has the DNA TGTGCCAGCAGCGACAACCGCTCCTACAATGAGCAGTTCTTC. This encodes CASSDNRSYNEQFF.

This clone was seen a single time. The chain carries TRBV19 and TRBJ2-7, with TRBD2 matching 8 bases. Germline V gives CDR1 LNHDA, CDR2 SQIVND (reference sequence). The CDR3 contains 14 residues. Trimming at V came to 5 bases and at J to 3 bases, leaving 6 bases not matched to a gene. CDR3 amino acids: CASSFSGKNYEQYF. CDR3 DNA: TGTGCCAGTAGTTTTAGCGGGAAAAACTACGAGCAGTACTTC. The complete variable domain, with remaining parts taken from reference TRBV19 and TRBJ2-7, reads DGGITQSPKYLFRKEGQNVTLSCEQNLNHDAMYWYRQDPGQGLRLIYYSQIVNDFQKGDIAEGYSVSREKKESFPLTVTSAQKNPTAFYLCASSFSGKNYEQYFGPGTRLTVT.

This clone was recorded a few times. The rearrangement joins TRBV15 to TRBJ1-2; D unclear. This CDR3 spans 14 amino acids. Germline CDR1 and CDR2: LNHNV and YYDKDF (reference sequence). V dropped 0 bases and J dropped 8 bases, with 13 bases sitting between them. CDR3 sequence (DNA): TGTGCCACCAGCAGAGATCAAGGTCCCGGGGGCTACACCTTC. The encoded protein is CATSRDQGPGGYTF.

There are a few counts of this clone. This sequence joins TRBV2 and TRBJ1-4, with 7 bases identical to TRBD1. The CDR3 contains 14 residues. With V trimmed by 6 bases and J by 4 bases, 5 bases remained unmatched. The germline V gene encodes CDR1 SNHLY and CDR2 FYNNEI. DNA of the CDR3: TGTGCCAGCAGCCGGGACAGCGTTAATGAAAAACTGTTTTTT. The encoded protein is CASSRDSVNEKLFF.

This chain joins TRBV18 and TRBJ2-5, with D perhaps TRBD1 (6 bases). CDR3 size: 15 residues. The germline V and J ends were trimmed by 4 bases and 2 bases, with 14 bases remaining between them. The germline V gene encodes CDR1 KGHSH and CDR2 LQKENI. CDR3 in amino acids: CASSRGQPAQETQYF. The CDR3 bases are TGTGCCAGCTCACGGGGACAACCTGCTCAAGAGACCCAGTACTTC. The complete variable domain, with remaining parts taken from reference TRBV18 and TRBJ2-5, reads NAGVMQNPRHLVRRRGQEARLRCSPMKGHSHVYWYRQLPEEGLKFMVYLQKENIIDESGMPKERFSAEFPKEGPSILRIQQVVRGDSAAYFCASSRGQPAQETQYFGPGTRLLVL.

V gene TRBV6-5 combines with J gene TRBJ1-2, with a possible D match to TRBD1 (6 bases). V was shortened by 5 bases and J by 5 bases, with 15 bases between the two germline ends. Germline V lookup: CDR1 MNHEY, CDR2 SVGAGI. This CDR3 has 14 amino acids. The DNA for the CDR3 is TGTGCCAGCAGTCCGTCGGGGGGCGTTTATGGCTACACCTTC. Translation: CASSPSGGVYGYTF.

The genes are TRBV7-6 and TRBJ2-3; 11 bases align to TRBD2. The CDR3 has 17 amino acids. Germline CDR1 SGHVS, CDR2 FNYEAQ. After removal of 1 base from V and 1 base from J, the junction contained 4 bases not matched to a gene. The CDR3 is CASSLGTSGYRTDTQYF. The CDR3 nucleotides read TGTGCCAGCAGCTTAGGGACTAGCGGGTACCGCACAGATACGCAGTATTTT.

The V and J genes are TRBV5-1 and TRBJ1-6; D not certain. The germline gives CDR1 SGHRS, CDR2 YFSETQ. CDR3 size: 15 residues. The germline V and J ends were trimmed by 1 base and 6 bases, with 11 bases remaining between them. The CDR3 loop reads CASSLPRNGNSPLHF. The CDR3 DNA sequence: TGCGCCAGCAGCTTGCCGAGGAACGGTAATTCACCCCTCCACTTT.

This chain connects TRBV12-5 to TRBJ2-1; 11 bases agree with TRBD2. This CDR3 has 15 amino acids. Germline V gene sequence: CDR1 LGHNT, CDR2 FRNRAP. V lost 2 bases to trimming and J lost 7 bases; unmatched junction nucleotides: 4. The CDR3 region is CASGLWVAGGNEQFF. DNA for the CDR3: TGTGCTAGTGGTTTGTGGGTAGCGGGAGGGAATGAGCAGTTCTTC.

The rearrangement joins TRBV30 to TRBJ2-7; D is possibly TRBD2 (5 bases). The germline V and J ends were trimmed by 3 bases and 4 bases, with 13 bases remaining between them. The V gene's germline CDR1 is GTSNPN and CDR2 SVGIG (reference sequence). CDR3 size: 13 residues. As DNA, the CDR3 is TGTGCCTGGAGCGGCCCCACGGGATACGAGCAGTACTTC. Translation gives CAWSGPTGYEQYF.

CDR3 sequence: CASSQDLLGQGYF. The CDR3 region has the DNA TGTGCCAGCAGCCAAGATTTACTGGGACAGGGGTACTTC. V gene TRBV3-1 (or the pseudogene TRBV3-2) combines with J gene TRBJ2-7; 9 positions match TRBD1. CDR3 length: 13 amino acids. Per the germline V gene, CDR1 is LGHDT and CDR2 is YNNKEL (reference sequence). The V segment lost 0 bases and the J segment 12 bases; nucleotides outside the gene matches: 6.

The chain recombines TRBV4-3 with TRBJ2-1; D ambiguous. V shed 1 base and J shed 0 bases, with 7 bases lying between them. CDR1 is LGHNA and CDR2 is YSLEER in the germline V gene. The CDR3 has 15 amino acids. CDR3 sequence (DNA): TGCGCCAGCAGCCAAGTAAGCGCCTCCTACAATGAGCAGTTCTTC. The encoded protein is CASSQVSASYNEQFF.

The CDR3 protein is CASSLARLQGTEAFF. CDR3 DNA: TGTGCCAGCAGCTTAGCGAGATTACAGGGCACTGAAGCTTTCTTT. This chain joins TRBV7-9 and TRBJ1-1; D is possibly TRBD1 (6 bases). CDR3 length: 15 amino acids. The V gene lost 0 bases and the J gene lost 4 bases, with 12 bases spanning the gap. Germline loops: CDR1 SEHNR, CDR2 FQNEAQ (reference sequence).

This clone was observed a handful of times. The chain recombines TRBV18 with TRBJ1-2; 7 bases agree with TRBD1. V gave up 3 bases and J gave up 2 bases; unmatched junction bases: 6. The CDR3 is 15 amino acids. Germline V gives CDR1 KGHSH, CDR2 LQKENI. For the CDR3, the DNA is TGTGCCAGCTCACCGCGGGACAGCGACAACTATGGCTACACCTTC. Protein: CASSPRDSDNYGYTF.

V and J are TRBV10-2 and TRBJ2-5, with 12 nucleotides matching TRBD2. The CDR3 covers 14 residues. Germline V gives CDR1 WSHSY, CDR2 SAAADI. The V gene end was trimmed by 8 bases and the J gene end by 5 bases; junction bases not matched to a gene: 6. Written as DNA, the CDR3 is TGCGCCAGCTCCCTAGCGGGAGGGCCGGAGACCCAGTACTTC. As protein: CASSLAGGPETQYF.

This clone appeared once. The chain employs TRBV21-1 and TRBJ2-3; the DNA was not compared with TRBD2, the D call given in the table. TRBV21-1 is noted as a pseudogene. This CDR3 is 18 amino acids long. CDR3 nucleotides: TGTGCCAGCAGCAAAGTGGGGGGAGCGCCATACGATACAGATACGCAGTATTTT. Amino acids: CASSKVGGAPYDTDTQYF.

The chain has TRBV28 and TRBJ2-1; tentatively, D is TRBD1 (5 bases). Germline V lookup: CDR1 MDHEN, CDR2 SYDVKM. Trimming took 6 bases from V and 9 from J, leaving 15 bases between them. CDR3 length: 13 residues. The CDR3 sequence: CASRGRERGEQFF. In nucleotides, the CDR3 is TGTGCCAGCAGGGGGCGAGAGCGAGGTGAGCAGTTCTTC.

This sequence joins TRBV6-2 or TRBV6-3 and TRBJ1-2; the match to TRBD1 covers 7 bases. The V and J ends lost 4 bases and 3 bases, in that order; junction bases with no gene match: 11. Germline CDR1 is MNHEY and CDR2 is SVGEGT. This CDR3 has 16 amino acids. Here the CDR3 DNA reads TGTGCCAGCAGTTGGGAGACGGAGGGGGCTGACTATGGCTACACCTTC. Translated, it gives CASSWETEGADYGYTF.

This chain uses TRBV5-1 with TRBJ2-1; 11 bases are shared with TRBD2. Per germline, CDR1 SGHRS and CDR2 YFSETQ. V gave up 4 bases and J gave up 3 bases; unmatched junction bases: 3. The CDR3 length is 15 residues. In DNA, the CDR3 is TGCGCCAGCAGCGGGGGACTAGCGGACTACAATGAGCAGTTCTTC. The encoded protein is CASSGGLADYNEQFF.